This paragraph covers one TCR beta chain sequence. Every ophthalmopathy donor presented moderate-to-severe activity, CAS ≥3, NOSPECS ≥4 and duration under 3 months. This sample was taken from a study of Graves' ophthalmopathy and Graves' hyperthyroidism. Study-wide background: Researchers obtained peripheral blood at initial diagnosis, before any treatment had begun.

The CDR3 is made up of 12 amino acids. V was clipped by 3 bases and J by 2 bases, with 5 bases between them. Germline lookup yields CDR1 SNHLY and CDR2 FYNNEI. Investigators amplified TCR beta CDR3 regions from RNA transcripts. First-round RT-PCR employed HTBI primers, with a second-round multiplex PCR after it. TCRdb redid the calling of the multiplex PCR reads with MiXCR, one entry per CDR3 protein. Here the sample spans approximately 160,000 distinct CDR3 sequences, around 39% being singletons. The sample comprised peripheral blood. The TCR was taken from a man aged 25-40 years with Graves' ophthalmopathy. The chain uses TRBV2 and TRBJ2-7, with D tentatively TRBD2 (5 bases). The CDR3 DNA is TGTGCCAGCAGTGATAGCGCCTACGAGCAGTACTTC. Protein sequence: CASSDSAYEQYF.